This record covers a single T cell receptor beta chain. CDR1 KGHSH and CDR2 LQKENI come from the germline V gene. Trimming stripped 1 base from V and 1 base from J, with 15 bases between. The CDR3 length is 17 residues. The sample is drawn from a study of blood T cell repertoires in COVID-19. Study at large: Material from acute and convalescent COVID-19 was sourced from the United States, Italy and Spain. The analysed material was cDNA or gDNA that came from T cells, B-cell-depleted T cells, or PBMCs.

Libraries were prepared by immunoSEQ multiplex PCR; TCRdb keeps only in-frame clonotypes and omits some of them. The sample gives some 380,000 clones, 88% of which show up once; approximately 2.1% is in the top ten. The rearrangement uses TRBV18 and TRBJ2-3, with D perhaps matching TRBD1 (6 bases). The material sequenced was PBMCs or T cells enriched from blood (not recorded which). The source is a woman in her forties with acute COVID-19. The CDR3 sequence: CASSPLGPGAGTDTQYF. The DNA for the CDR3 is TGTGCCAGCTCACCACTAGGCCCAGGGGCTGGCACAGATACGCAGTATTTT.